The present entry profiles one T cell receptor (beta chain) with its context. Its antigen is currently not known. No base quality values were provided; no much bigger clone lies one nucleotide off. The library was produced with the immunoSEQ multiplex PCR assay. For the multiplex PCR, a mixture combining 60 forward primers for TCR Vbeta segments and 13 reverse primers for TCR Jbeta segments was used. The CDR3 region of rearranged TCR beta genes was amplified from genomic DNA by a multiplex PCR assay. The Illumina HiSeq System was used to sequence the amplified TCR beta libraries as 87-base-pair reads. For the original study's pipeline: A later analysis counted tens of millions of unique TCR beta chains across the 640 or so repertoires, and around 9.9 million of these chains were shared by at least two donors. To remove PCR and sequencing errors, raw reads were error-corrected and collapsed into unique sequences using a nearest-neighbor algorithm that merged closely related sequences. CDR3 sequences were aligned to IMGT reference sequences to assign V, D and J gene segments. For a sequence to be retained, a match of at least six nucleotides was required to both a V gene segment and a J gene segment. Rearrangements were classified as productive when the CDR3 lacked stop codons and remained in frame with V and J, and all other rearrangements were classified as non-productive. Following IMGT convention, CDR3 was defined as the stretch from the second conserved V-encoded cysteine up to the conserved J-encoded phenylalanine. Sequences without an unambiguous match to a single V gene segment were excluded from the earlier analysis of about 600 of the donors. An earlier analysis of about 590 of the donors classified V segments as functional when productive rearrangements were above 56.7% and as segregating when the standard deviation between donors was above 5%. A statistical classification framework was built for diagnosing cytomegalovirus status from the catalog of TCR beta chain sequences. In a later analysis, V and J genes were assigned by comparing TCR nucleotide sequences against IMGT/GENE-DB human TR gene sequences. Using the TCRdist pipeline, a later analysis assigned CDR3 sequences along with most-parsimonious VDJ recombination scenarios. A later analysis defined each TCR beta chain by its CDR3 amino acid sequence plus V-gene family, and excluded reads lacking a unique V-gene family. In a later analysis, 450 to 600 highly shared, low-generation-probability nucleotide sequences were removed to address suspected cross-contamination and a sequencing artifact. In a later analysis, a clonal expansion index was calculated for each public chain from normalized within-repertoire ranks of inferred template counts. In a later analysis, generation probabilities were computed with a VDJ recombination model fitted to out-of-frame rearrangements, and the resulting probabilities were checked against IGoR. In a later analysis, hypergeometric tests were used to score TCR-TCR, TCR-HLA and TCR-CMV co-occurrence, with a repertoire-size bias correction applied to TCR pairs. In a later analysis, false discovery rates were estimated by permuting HLA or CMV assignments 20 times. In a later analysis, co-occurring TCRs were grouped using DBSCAN, with TCRdist sequence similarity added in when clustering inside HLA-allele-positive subsets. Repertoires with fewer than 30,000 or more than 120,000 public chains were left out of co-occurrence clustering, as were five repertoires with anomalous nucleotide sharing. Drawn from immuneACCESS, this table holds only the in-frame rearrangements with V and J called that TCRdb kept. Clones are partly lost; checked studies trace under half to an unresolved V gene and leave the rest unexplained. Clone size and the V and J calls come from that table; the DNA yielded D and trimming. The sample yields 99,000 or so clones; over 80% were counted once. Of the sample, under 4.5% is held by the ten largest clones.

In the germline V gene (reference sequence), CDR1 corresponds to MNHNY and CDR2 to SVGAGI. From its cysteine to its phenylalanine, the CDR3 spans 16 amino acids. CDR3 DNA only is kept here, 48 bases in frame from base 1. Here V drops 2 bases and J drops 2 bases, and the junction holds 3 bases not matched to any gene. The sample is drawn from a study of cytomegalovirus exposure and HLA in healthy donors (TCRdb year 2017). With respect to the entire study: An earlier analysis of 550 to 700 of the donors reported more than 250 Gb of sequence data and some 120 million unique TCR beta sequences from 150 million to 200 million T cells. An early release covering roughly 640 HLA-typed donors comprised approximately 300 gigabases of sequencing data and roughly 85 million unique TCR sequences. Of the roughly 400 genotyped donors, 65% to 90% were placed in the genetic ancestry cluster associated with self-reported Caucasian donors. The study was designed to test whether signatures of past pathogen exposure could be identified by cataloging public T cell receptors. The T cell repertoires of around 730 subjects were profiled by immunosequencing and related to cytomegalovirus serostatus. In addition to the first cohort of 650 to 800 subjects, a separate validation cohort of 130 or so different subjects was used. High-throughput TCR immunosequencing, statistical association of individual TCRs with disease status, and machine learning were combined to predict cytomegalovirus infection status. In a later analysis, previously published TCR beta repertoires from 600 to 850 donors were re-analyzed and high-resolution HLA genotyping was added so that TCR occurrence patterns could be studied. Rather than drawing on any new phenotypic data, the later analysis identified candidate immune exposures from TCR beta sequences and the way those sequences occurred across donors. An earlier analysis of 500 to 650 of the donors applied high-throughput TCR beta sequencing to assess whether each TCR beta V gene segment acted as functional or pseudogenic. Donor age, sex, ethnicity and CMV serostatus were compiled alongside the repertoire data. In a later genetic analysis, genome-wide SNP genotypes for about three fifths of the roughly 670 donors were used, and that subset was treated as a discovery cohort. All discovery cohort repertoires had been generated on a single sequencing platform. Class I and class II HLA loci were covered by the typing at four-digit resolution. Typing coverage differed by locus: A, B, C, DRB1 and DQB1 were typed in roughly 620-630 donors, DQA1 in about 510, DPA1 in 600 to 610, and DPB1 in about 450. About 5 DR-DQ haplotypes were handled as single units for association and clustering, since linkage in the cohort was strong. Among roughly 400 genotyped donors of the cohort, an average of 235,054 unique TCR beta nucleotide sequences were sequenced per donor, roughly 20% of them non-productive. Study-level results and caveats: An earlier analysis of some 590 of the donors showed that most TCR beta V segments appeared in productive rearrangements either about 87% or about 30% of the time, which broadly matched IMGT annotations. Linkage disequilibrium might explain the correlated functional status among segregating V segments, but an unknown experimental factor could not be ruled out. A few of the identified cytomegalovirus-associated TCR beta chains were confirmed in vitro to be specific for cytomegalovirus antigens. In a later analysis, some 18,000 TCR beta sequences were associated with specific HLA alleles at a false discovery rate of 0.05. The authors suggested that the approach could potentially be generalized to other disease states and immunological phenotypes. Compared with equally common non-associated chains, HLA-associated TCR beta chains in a later analysis were more clonally expanded and had lower generation probabilities. Immune exposure information for the cohort was limited to CMV serostatus. In the study, approximately 160 TCR beta chains were listed as associated with cytomegalovirus. Because counts were too low, seventeen rarely observed V segments, including chromosome 9 orphons, were excluded from the earlier analysis of 587 of the donors. In a later analysis, several top co-occurrence clusters were reported to appear linked to parvovirus B19, influenza, CMV and Epstein-Barr virus. This cohort had only TCR beta chains sequenced, and the lack of alpha or paired-chain data limited which features could be detected. In a later analysis, most CMV-associated TCR beta chains were found to appear HLA-restricted, with HLA associations seemingly driven largely by CMV exposure. Most TCR sequences were observed very rarely across donors, whereas some public TCRs were present in many individuals. Roughly uniform sequencing depth across donors was assumed in presence/absence analyses, although this assumption may not hold. HLA typing was unavailable for some donors at each locus, so association tests used only the typed subset. The 87-base-pair reads could not distinguish some IMGT-functional V segments, including TRBV6-2 and TRBV6-3, so those segments were excluded. The sequencing pipeline was judged likely to have produced a cluster of highly shared sequence variants as a technical artifact. According to a later analysis, TCR association rates differed among HLA loci, with DRB1 alleles showing the most associated TCRs and HLA-C alleles showing the fewest. In a later genetic analysis, a missense DCLRE1C variant was associated with V-gene and J-gene trimming of TCR beta chains, and the association was replicated in an independent cohort. A further reported finding was that TCR beta sequences accurately predicted the HLA-A and HLA-B alleles for most subjects in the first cohort. Assigning TCR associations to individual alleles was difficult when HLA alleles, especially DR and DQ, strongly co-occurred. The classifier was reported to diagnose cytomegalovirus status with high specificity and sensitivity in both the original cohort and the validation cohort. In a later genetic analysis, fewer N-insertions in productive TCRs were reported among donors in an Asian-associated ancestry cluster than the roughly 700-donor mean.

The cohort comprised 710 or so healthy bone marrow donors. At the time of sampling, all cohort members were nominally healthy, though unrecorded immune exposures were likely present. The donor tested CMV seropositive and was one of the 289 seropositive cohort members. Each donor provided a peripheral blood sample, and peripheral blood mononuclear cells were used for TCR beta sequencing. Genomic DNA was extracted from the blood cell samples with the Qiagen DNeasy Blood Extraction Kit. Sequencing was performed on PBMCs. This sequence uses TRBV6-6 and TRBJ2-2; the central 9 bases match TRBD1. This receptor was identified in a female donor in good health and CMV-seropositive. This receptor has the CDR3 CASSYGTGRNTGELFF. The DNA sequence is given as TGTGCCAGCAGTTACGGGACAGGGAGAAACACCGGGGAGCTGTTTTTT.